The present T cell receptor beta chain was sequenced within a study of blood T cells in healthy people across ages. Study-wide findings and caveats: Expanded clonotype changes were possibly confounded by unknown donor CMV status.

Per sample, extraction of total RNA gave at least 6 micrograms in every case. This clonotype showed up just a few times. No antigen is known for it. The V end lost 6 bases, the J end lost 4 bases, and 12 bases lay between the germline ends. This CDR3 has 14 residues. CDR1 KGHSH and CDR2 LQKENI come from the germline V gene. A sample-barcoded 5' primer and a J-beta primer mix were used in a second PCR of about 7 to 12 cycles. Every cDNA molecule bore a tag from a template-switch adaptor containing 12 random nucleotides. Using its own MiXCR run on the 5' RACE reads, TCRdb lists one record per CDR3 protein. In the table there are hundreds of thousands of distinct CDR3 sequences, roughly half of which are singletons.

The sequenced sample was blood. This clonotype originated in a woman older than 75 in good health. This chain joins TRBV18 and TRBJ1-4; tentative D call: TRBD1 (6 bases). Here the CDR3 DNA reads TGTGCCAGCTCCCCTGACAGGAGTAATGAAAAACTGTTTTTT. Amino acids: CASSPDRSNEKLFF.